This T cell receptor beta chain was profiled in a study of cytomegalovirus exposure and HLA in healthy donors. Overall study results and limits: According to a later analysis, donors in an Asian-associated ancestry cluster reportedly had fewer N-insertions than the roughly 670-donor mean.

Between the trimmed V and J ends, which lost 4 bases and 10 bases, there was a span of 11 bases. The CDR3 runs to 12 residues. PCR amplification relied on 60 Vbeta primers (plus 13 Jbeta primers). The assay was immunoSEQ multiplex PCR, and TCRdb's table has in-frame clones only and misses some. The sample yields around 300,000 clones, roughly 70% seen once. A word on this clone: Its antigen is still unknown.

This sequence joins TRBV23-1 and TRBJ2-1, with a weak D call TRBD2 (6 bases). TRBV23-1 counts as an open reading frame of uncertain function. The sequenced sample consisted of PBMCs. The clonotype originates from a female donor in good health and CMV-seronegative. The CDR3: CASSPGSGEQFF. The CDR3 DNA sequence: TGCGCCAGCAGTCCGGGGAGCGGGGAGCAGTTCTTC.